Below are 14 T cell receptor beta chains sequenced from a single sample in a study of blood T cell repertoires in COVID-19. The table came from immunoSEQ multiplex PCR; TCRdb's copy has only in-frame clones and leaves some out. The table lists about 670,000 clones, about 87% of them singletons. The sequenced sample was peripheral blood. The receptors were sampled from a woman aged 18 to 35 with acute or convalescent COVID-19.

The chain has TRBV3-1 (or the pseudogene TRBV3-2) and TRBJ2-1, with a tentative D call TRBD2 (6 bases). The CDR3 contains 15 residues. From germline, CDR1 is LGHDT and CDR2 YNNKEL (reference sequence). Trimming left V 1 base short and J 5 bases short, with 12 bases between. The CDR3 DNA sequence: TGTGCCAGCAGCCAAGGCCCAGCGGGCCACAATGAGCAGTTCTTC. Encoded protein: CASSQGPAGHNEQFF.

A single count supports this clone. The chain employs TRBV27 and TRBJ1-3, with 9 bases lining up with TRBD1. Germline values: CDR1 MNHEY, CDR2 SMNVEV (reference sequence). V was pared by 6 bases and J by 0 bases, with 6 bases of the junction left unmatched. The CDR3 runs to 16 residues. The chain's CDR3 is CASRGTGISSGNTIYF. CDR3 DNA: TGTGCCAGCAGGGGGACAGGGATTAGCTCTGGAAACACCATATATTTT.

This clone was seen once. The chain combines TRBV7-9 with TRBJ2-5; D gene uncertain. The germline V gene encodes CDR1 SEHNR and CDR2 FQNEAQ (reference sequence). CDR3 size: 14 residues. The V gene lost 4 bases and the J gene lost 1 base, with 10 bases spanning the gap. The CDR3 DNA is TGTGCCAGCAGCTCCCTCGTCCCCCAAGAGACCCAGTACTTC. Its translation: CASSSLVPQETQYF. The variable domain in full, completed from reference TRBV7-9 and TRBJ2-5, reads DTGVSQNPRHKITKRGQNVTFRCDPISEHNRLYWYRQTLGQGPEFLTYFQNEAQLEKSRLLSDRFSAERPKGSFSTLEIQRTEQGDSAMYLCASSSLVPQETQYFGPGTRLLVL.

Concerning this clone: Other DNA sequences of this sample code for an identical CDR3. The CDR3 protein is CSVDRAMNTEAFF. Written as DNA, the CDR3 is TGCAGCGTAGACAGGGCAATGAACACTGAAGCTTTCTTT. V is TRBV29-1 and J is TRBJ1-1; 7 bases map to TRBD1. This CDR3 has 13 amino acids. V lost 6 bases and J lost 0; bases outside the gene matches: 4. Germline values: CDR1 SQVTM, CDR2 ANQGSEA.

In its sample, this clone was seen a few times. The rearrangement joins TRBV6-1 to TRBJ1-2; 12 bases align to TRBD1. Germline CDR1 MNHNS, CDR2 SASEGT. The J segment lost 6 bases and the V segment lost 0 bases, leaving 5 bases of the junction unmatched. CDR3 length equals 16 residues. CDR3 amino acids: CASSEALGTGGDGYTF. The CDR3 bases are TGTGCCAGCAGTGAAGCGCTTGGGACAGGGGGCGATGGCTACACCTTC.

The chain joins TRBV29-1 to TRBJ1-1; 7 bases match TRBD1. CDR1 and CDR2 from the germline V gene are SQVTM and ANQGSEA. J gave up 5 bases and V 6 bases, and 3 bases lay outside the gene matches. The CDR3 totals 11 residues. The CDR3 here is CSVTGVTEAFF. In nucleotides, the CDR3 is TGCAGCGTAACAGGGGTTACTGAAGCTTTCTTT.

The CDR3, as DNA: TGTGCCTGGAGTGTCGGGGATTTGTTGAAGCCCCTCCACTTT. Translating it yields CAWSVGDLLKPLHF. The chain is built from TRBV30 and TRBJ1-6, with D unclear. This CDR3 spans 14 amino acids. Germline loops: CDR1 GTSNPN, CDR2 SVGIG (reference sequence). With 0 bases removed from V and 13 bases from J, the gap between germline ends came to 16 bases.

The chain's CDR3 is CASSLMGATEAFF. CDR3 nucleotide sequence: TGTGCCAGCAGTCTGATGGGGGCTACTGAAGCTTTCTTT. The V call is TRBV6-5, the J call TRBJ1-1; D is possibly TRBD1 (6 bases). The CDR3 covers 13 residues. V dropped 5 bases and J dropped 5 bases, with 12 bases sitting between them. CDR1 is MNHEY, CDR2 SVGAGI, per germline.

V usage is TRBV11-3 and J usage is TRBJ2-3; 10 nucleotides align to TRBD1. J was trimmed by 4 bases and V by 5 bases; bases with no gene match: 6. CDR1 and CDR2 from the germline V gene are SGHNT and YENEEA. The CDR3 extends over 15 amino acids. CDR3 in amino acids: CASSLAGTGADTQYF. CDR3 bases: TGTGCCAGCAGCCTCGCCGGGACAGGGGCAGATACGCAGTATTTT.

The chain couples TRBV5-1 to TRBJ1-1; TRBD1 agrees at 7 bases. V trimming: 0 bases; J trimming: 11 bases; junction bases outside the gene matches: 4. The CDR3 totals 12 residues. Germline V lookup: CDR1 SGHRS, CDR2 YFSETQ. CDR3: CASSLEGAQAFF. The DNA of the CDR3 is TGCGCCAGCAGCTTGGAGGGGGCGCAGGCTTTCTTT.

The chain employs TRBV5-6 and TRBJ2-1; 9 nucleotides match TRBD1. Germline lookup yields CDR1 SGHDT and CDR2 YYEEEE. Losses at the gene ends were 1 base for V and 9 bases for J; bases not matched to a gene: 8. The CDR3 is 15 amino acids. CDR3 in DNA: TGTGCCAGCAGCTTGAGGTACAGGGGGCTTAGTGAGCAGTTCTTC. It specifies CASSLRYRGLSEQFF.

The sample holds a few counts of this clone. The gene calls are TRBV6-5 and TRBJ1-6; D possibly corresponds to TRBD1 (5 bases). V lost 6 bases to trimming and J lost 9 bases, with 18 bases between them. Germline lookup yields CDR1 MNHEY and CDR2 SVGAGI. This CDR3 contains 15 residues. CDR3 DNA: TGTGCCAGCAGCGGGGGACCCGGGAGTAGTTCACCCCTCCACTTT. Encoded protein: CASSGGPGSSSPLHF.

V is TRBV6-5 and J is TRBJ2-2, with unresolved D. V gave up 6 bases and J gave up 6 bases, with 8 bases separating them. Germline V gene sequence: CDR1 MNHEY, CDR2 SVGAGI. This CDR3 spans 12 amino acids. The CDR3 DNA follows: TGTGCCAGCAGAAACTCGGCCGGGGAGCTGTTTTTT. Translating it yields CASRNSAGELFF.

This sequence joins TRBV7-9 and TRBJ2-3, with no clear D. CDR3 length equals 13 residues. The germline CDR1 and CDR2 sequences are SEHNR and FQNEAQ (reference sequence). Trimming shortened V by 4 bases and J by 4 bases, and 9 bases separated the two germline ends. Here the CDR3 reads CASSSPVADTQYF. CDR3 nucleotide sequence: TGTGCCAGCAGCTCCCCGGTGGCAGATACGCAGTATTTT.